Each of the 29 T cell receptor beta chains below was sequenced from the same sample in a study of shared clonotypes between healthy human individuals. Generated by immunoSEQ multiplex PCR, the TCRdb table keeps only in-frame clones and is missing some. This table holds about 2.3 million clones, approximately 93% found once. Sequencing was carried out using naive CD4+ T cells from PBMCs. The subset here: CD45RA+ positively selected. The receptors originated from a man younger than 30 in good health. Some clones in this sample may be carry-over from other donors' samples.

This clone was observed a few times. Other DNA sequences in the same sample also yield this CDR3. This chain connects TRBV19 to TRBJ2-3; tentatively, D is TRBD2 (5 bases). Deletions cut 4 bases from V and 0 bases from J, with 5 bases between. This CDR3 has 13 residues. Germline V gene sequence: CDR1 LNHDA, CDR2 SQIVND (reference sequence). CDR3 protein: CASSSGSTDTQYF. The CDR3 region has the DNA TGTGCCAGTAGTAGCGGGAGCACAGATACGCAGTATTTT.

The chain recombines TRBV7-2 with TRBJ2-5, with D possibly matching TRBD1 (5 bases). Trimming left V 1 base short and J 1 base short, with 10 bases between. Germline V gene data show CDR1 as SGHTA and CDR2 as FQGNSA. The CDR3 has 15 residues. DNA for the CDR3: TGTGCCAGCAGCTTAGGACAGACAACCCAAGAGACCCAGTACTTC. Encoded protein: CASSLGQTTQETQYF.

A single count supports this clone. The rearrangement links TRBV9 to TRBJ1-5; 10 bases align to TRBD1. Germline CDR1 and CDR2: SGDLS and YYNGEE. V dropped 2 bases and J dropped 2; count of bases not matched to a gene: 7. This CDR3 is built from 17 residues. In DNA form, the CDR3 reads TGTGCCAGCAGCGTCGGACCCGGGACAGGGGGCAATCAGCCCCAGCATTTT. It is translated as CASSVGPGTGGNQPQHF. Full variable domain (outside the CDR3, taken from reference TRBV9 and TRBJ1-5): DSGVTQTPKHLITATGQRVTLRCSPRSGDLSVYWYQQSLDQGLQFLIQYYNGEERAKGNILERFSAQQFPDLHSELNLSSLELGDSALYFCASSVGPGTGGNQPQHFGDGTRLSIL.

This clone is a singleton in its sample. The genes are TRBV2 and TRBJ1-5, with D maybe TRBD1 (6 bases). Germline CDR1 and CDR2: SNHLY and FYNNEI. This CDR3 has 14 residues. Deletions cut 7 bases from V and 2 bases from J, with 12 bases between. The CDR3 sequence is CASTENRGNQPQHF. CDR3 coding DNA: TGTGCCAGCACCGAGAACAGGGGCAATCAGCCCCAGCATTTT.

CDR3 nucleotide sequence: TGTGCCAGCAGTGAGACCAGCGGGGACACCGGGGAGCTGTTTTTT. This codes for CASSETSGDTGELFF. The V call is TRBV2, the J call TRBJ2-2, with 7 bases aligning to TRBD2. The CDR3 is 15 amino acids. Trimming took 3 bases from V and 3 from J; bases not matched to a gene: 4. Germline CDR1 and CDR2: SNHLY and FYNNEI. Full variable domain (rest looked up from reference TRBV2 and TRBJ2-2): EPEVTQTPSHQVTQMGQEVILRCVPISNHLYFYWYRQILGQKVEFLVSFYNNEISEKSEIFDDQFSVERPDGSNFTLKIRSTKLEDSAMYFCASSETSGDTGELFFGEGSRLTVL.

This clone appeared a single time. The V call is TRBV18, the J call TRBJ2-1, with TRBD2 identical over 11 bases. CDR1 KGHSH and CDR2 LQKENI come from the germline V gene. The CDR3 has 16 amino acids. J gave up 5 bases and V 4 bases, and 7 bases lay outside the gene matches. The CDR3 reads CASSLLTSGVHNEQFF. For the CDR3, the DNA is TGTGCCAGCTCACTCCTGACTAGCGGGGTACACAATGAGCAGTTCTTC.

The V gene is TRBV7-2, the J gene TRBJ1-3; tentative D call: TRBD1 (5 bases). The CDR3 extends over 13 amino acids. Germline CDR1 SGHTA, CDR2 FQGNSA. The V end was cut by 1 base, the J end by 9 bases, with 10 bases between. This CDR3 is CASSLVGGGTIYF. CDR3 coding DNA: TGTGCCAGCAGCTTAGTGGGGGGAGGCACCATATATTTT.

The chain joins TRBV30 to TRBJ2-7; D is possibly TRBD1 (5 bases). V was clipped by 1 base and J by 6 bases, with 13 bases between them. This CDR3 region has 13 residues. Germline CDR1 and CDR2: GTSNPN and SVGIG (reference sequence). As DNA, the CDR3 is TGTGCCTGGAGTGCCCAGGGTATGGGCGAGCAGTACTTC. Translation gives CAWSAQGMGEQYF.

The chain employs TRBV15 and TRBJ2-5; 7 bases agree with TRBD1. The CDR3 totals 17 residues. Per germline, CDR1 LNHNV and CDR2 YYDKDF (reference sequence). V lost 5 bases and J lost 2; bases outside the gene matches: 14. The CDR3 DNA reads TGTGCCACCAGCGCCCAGTTGGCAGCAGGGGGACAAGAGACCCAGTACTTC. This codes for CATSAQLAAGGQETQYF. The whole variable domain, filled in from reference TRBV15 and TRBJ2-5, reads DAMVIQNPRYQVTQFGKPVTLSCSQTLNHNVMYWYQQKSSQAPKLLFHYYDKDFNNEADTPDNFQSRRPNTSFCFLDIRSPGLGDTAMYLCATSAQLAAGGQETQYFGPGTRLLVL.

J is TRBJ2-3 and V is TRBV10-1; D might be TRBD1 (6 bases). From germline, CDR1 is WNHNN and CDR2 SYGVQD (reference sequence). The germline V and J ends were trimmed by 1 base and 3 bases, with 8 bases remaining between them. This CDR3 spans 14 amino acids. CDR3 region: CASSEYRVTDTQYF. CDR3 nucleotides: TGCGCCAGCAGTGAGTACAGGGTAACAGATACGCAGTATTTT.

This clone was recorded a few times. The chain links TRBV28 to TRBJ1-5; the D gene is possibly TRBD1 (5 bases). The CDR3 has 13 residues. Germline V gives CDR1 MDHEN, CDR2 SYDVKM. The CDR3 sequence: CAGGANSNQPQHF. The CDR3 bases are TGTGCTGGAGGGGCTAATAGCAATCAGCCCCAGCATTTT.

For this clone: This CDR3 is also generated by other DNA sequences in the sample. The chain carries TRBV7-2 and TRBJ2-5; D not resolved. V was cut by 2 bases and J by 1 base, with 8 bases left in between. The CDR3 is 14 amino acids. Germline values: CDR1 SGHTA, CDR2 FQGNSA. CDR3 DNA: TGTGCCAGCAGCTTAAGGCAGGCCCAAGAGACCCAGTACTTC. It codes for CASSLRQAQETQYF.

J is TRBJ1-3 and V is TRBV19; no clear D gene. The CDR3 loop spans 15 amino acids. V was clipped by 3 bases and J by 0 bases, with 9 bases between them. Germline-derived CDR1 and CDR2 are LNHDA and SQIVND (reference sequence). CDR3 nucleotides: TGTGCCAGTAGTATGGCCAGAAGCTCTGGAAACACCATATATTTT. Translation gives CASSMARSSGNTIYF.

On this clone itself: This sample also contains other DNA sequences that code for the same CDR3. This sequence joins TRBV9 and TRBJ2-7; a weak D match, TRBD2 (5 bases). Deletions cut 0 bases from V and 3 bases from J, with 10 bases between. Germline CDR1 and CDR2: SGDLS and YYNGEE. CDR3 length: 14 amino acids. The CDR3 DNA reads TGTGCCAGCAGCGTAGGTACGGGGAACTACGAGCAGTACTTC. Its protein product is CASSVGTGNYEQYF.

This CDR3 is CASNLRGSQPQHF. CDR3 sequence (DNA): TGTGCCAGCAATTTGAGGGGGAGTCAGCCCCAGCATTTT. This rearrangement joins TRBV2 to TRBJ1-5, with D tentatively TRBD1 (6 bases). CDR1 is SNHLY and CDR2 is FYNNEI in the germline V gene. CDR3 length equals 13 residues. Deletions cut 7 bases from V and 6 bases from J, with 13 bases between.

In nucleotides, the CDR3 is TGTGCCAGCAGTCCCGGGGGGGTTCTGGGTTGGTACGAGCAGTACTTC. Translating gives CASSPGGVLGWYEQYF. The rearrangement uses TRBV2 and TRBJ2-7, with 8 bases that match TRBD2. The CDR3 has 16 amino acids. CDR1 and CDR2 (germline): SNHLY, FYNNEI. With V trimmed by 5 bases and J by 4 bases, 13 bases remained unmatched.

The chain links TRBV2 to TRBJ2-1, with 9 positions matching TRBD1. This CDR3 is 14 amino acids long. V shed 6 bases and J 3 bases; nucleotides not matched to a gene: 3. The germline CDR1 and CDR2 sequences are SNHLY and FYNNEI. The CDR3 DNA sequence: TGTGCCAGCAGGGGGACAGGGCTCTACAATGAGCAGTTCTTC. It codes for CASRGTGLYNEQFF.

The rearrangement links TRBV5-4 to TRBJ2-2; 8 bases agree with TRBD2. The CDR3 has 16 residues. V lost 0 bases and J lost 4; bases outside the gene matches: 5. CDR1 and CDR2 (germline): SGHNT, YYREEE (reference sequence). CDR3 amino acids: CASSLVRAGGTGELFF. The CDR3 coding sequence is TGTGCCAGCAGCTTGGTGCGGGCGGGGGGCACCGGGGAGCTGTTTTTT. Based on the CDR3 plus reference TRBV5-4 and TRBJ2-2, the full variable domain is ETGVTQSPTHLIKTRGQQVTLRCSSQSGHNTVSWYQQALGQGPQFIFQYYREEENGRGNFPPRFSGLQFPNYSSELNVNALELDDSALYLCASSLVRAGGTGELFFGEGSRLTVL.

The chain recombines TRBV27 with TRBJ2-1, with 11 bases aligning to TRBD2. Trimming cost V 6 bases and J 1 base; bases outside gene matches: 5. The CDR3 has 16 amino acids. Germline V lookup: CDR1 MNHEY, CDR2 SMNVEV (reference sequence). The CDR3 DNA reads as TGTGCCAGCAGCCGCTTAGCGGGAGGGTCCTACAATGAGCAGTTCTTC. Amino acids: CASSRLAGGSYNEQFF.

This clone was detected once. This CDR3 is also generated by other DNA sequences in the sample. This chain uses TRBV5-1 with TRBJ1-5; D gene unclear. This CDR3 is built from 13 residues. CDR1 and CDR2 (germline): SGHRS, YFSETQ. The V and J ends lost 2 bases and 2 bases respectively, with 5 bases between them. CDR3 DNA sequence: TGCGCCAGCAGCTTTGACGGCAATCAGCCCCAGCATTTT. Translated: CASSFDGNQPQHF.

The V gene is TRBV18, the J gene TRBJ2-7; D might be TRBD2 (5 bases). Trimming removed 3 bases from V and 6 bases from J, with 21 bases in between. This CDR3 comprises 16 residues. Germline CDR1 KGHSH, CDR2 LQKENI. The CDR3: CASSPLGGGGIGEQYF. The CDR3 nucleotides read TGTGCCAGCTCACCCCTCGGAGGAGGTGGTATAGGCGAGCAGTACTTC. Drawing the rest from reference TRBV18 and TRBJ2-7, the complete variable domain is NAGVMQNPRHLVRRRGQEARLRCSPMKGHSHVYWYRQLPEEGLKFMVYLQKENIIDESGMPKERFSAEFPKEGPSILRIQQVVRGDSAAYFCASSPLGGGGIGEQYFGPGTRLTVT.

The CDR3 region has the DNA TGTGCCAGCAGCCTCCCTATGGGAAACACCATATATTTT. Protein: CASSLPMGNTIYF. The chain is built from TRBV21-1 and TRBJ1-3. TRBV21-1 has pseudogene status. This CDR3 has 13 amino acids.

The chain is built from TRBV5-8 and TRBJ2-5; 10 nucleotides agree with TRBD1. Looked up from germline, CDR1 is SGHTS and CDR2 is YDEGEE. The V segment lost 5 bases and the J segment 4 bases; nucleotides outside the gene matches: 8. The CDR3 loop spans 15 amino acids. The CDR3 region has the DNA TGTGCCAGCAGTTTTGGACAGGGGGGGAGAGAGACCCAGTACTTC. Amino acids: CASSFGQGGRETQYF.

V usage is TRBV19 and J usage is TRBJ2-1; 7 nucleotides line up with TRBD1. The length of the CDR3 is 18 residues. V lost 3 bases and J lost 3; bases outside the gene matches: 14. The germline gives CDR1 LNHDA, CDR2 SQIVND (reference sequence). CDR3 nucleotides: TGTGCCAGTAGTATCAGGGGGTTGGTAACAGAAGACTACAATGAGCAGTTCTTC. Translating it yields CASSIRGLVTEDYNEQFF.

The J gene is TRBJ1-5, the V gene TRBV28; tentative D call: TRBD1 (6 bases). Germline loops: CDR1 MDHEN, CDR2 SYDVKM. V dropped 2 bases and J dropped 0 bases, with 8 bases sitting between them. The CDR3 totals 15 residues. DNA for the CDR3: TGTGCCAGCAGTTTAGGGGGCCATAGCAATCAGCCCCAGCATTTT. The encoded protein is CASSLGGHSNQPQHF.

DNA for the CDR3: TGTGCCAGCAGAATCCACGGGACAGGGTATAATGAAGCTTTCTTT. Amino acids: CASRIHGTGYNEAFF. The V and J genes are TRBV28 and TRBJ1-1, with 9 bases fitting TRBD1. This CDR3 has 15 amino acids. V shed 6 bases and J 7 bases; nucleotides not matched to a gene: 12. In germline, CDR1 is MDHEN, CDR2 SYDVKM.

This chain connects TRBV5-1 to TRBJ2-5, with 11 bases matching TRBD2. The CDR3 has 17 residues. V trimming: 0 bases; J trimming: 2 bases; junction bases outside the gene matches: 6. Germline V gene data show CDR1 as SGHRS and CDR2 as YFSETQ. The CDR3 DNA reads TGCGCCAGCAGCTTGGGGTCTAGCGGGAGGATACAAGAGACCCAGTACTTC. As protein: CASSLGSSGRIQETQYF.

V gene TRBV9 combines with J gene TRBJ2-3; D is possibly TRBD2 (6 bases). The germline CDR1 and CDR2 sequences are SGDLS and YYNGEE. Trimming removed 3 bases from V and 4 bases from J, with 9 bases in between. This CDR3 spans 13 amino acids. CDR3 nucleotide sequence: TGTGCCAGCAGCGAACCGGGAGCAGATACGCAGTATTTT. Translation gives CASSEPGADTQYF. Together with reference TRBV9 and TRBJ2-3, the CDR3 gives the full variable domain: DSGVTQTPKHLITATGQRVTLRCSPRSGDLSVYWYQQSLDQGLQFLIQYYNGEERAKGNILERFSAQQFPDLHSELNLSSLELGDSALYFCASSEPGADTQYFGPGTRLTVL.

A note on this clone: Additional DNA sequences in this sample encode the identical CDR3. CDR3 protein: CASSVTYEQYF. The CDR3 bases are TGTGCCAGCAGTGTTACCTACGAGCAGTACTTC. The V call is TRBV6-1, the J call TRBJ2-7; D is unclear. With 4 bases removed from V and 2 bases from J, the gap between germline ends came to 3 bases. Germline CDR1 and CDR2: MNHNS and SASEGT. The CDR3 extends over 11 amino acids.